This T cell receptor beta chain was profiled in a study of technical replicates of blood from a few donors. This clone was recorded a few times. Sequencing used immunoSEQ multiplex PCR; TCRdb keeps in-frame clones, though not all of them. The profile shows some 62,000 clones, around 87% of them singletons. Sequenced material: PBMCs. This clonotype was obtained from a human donor in good health. Some clones in this sample may be carry-over from other donors' samples.

CDR3: CASSLAAVNTEAFF. The CDR3 DNA reads as TGTGCCAGCAGCTTAGCAGCGGTGAACACTGAAGCTTTCTTT. The rearrangement uses TRBV13 and TRBJ1-1; D not certain. Per the germline V gene, CDR1 is PRHDT and CDR2 is FYEKMQ (reference sequence). This CDR3 comprises 14 residues. V was trimmed by 1 base and J by 0 bases, leaving 6 bases between them. Combining the CDR3 with reference TRBV13 and TRBJ1-1 gives the whole variable domain AAGVIQSPRHLIKEKRETATLKCYPIPRHDTVYWYQQGPGQDPQFLISFYEKMQSDKGSIPDRFSAQQFSDYHSELNMSSLELGDSALYFCASSLAAVNTEAFFGQGTRLTVV.